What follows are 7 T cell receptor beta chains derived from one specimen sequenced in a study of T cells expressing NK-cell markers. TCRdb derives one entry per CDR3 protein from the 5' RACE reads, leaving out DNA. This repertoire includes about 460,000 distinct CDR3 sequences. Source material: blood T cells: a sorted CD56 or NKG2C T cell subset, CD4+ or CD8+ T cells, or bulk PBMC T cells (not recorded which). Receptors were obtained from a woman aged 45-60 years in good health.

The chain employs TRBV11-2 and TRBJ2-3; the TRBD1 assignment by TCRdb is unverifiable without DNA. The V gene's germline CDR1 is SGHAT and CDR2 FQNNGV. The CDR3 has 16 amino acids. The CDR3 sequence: CASRPLRGRGTDTQYF.

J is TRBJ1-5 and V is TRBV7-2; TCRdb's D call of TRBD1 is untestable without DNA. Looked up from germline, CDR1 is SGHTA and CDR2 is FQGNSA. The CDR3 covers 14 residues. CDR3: CASSLDSGNQPQHF.

CDR3 sequence: CASSLAGGAQGRSQFF. The V gene is TRBV11-3, the J gene TRBJ2-1; TCRdb names TRBD2, which stays unverified in the absence of DNA. This CDR3 contains 16 residues. The V gene's germline CDR1 is SGHNT and CDR2 YENEEA.

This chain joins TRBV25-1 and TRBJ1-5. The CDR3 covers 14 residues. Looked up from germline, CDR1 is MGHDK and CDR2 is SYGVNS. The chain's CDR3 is CASSEYGGGEPQHF.

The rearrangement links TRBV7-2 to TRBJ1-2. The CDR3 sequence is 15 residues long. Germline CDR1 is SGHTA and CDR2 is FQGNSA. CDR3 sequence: CASSLTRSRRDGYTF.

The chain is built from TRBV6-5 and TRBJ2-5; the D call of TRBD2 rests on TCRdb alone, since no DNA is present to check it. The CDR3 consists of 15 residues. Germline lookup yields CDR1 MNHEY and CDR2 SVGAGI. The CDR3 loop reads CASSYGGRSDETQYF.

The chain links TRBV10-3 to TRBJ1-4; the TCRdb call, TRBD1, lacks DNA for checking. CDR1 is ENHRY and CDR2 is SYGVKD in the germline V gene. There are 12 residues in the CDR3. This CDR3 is CAISYTGEKLFF.